The clone carrying this TCR beta chain has just a few counts. Antigen: not known. The sample belongs to a study of beta chain features in type 1 diabetes. Study conclusions and caveats: Among patients with Type 1 diabetes, TCRB CDR3s were moderately but significantly shorter in every one of the four CD4+ subsets. Type 1 diabetes patients showed fewer insertions and more deletions at VDJ junctions.

Germline assignment: CDR1 SGHDN and CDR2 FVKESK. Trimming stripped 1 base from V and 7 bases from J, with 15 bases between. CDR3 length equals 15 residues. Sequenced material consisted of expressed TCRB transcripts (all of the isolated RNA was reverse transcribed). Measured with immunoSEQ multiplex PCR; TCRdb has only the in-frame clones, and not every one. The repertoire holds roughly 150,000 clones, 11% seen once, with under 2.5% in the top ten. Sample: central memory CD4+ T cells from blood. The receptor was derived from a man aged 18 to 29 in good health. The gene calls are TRBV14 and TRBJ2-3; D perhaps matches TRBD2 (5 bases). The CDR3 spells CASSQAPGPGYTQYF. CDR3 sequence (DNA): TGTGCCAGCAGCCAAGCTCCCGGGCCGGGATATACGCAGTATTTT. The entire variable domain, with the rest obtained from reference TRBV14 and TRBJ2-3, is as follows: EAGVTQFPSHSVIEKGQTVTLRCDPISGHDNLYWYRRVMGKEIKFLLHFVKESKQDESGMPNNRFLAERTGGTYSTLKVQPAELEDSGVYFCASSQAPGPGYTQYFGPGTRLTVL.